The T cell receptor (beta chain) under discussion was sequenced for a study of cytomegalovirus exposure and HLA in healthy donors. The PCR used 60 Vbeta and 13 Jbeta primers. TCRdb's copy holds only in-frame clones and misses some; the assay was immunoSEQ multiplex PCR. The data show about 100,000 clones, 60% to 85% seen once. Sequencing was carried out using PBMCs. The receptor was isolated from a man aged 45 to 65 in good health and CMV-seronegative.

This CDR3 is CASSFRVGDEQFF. The DNA for the CDR3 is TGTGCCAGCAGCTTCCGTGTAGGGGATGAGCAGTTCTTC. This chain uses TRBV5-6 with TRBJ2-1, with D tentatively TRBD1 (5 bases). Germline loops: CDR1 SGHDT, CDR2 YYEEEE. The CDR3 is 13 residues long. Deletions cut 2 bases from V and 8 bases from J, with 11 bases between.